This note documents a single T cell receptor beta chain sequence. The antigen remains unidentified. Both 60 Vbeta primers and 13 Jbeta primers went into the PCR. Profiled with immunoSEQ multiplex PCR; TCRdb holds only in-frame clones, not every one. The data show about 190,000 clones, approximately 75% seen once. The entry originates in a study of cytomegalovirus exposure and HLA in healthy donors. Whole-study results and caveats: The authors judged a highly shared variant cluster likely a sequencing artifact.

Germline V lookup: CDR1 SGHKS, CDR2 YYEKEE (reference sequence). V shed 4 bases and J 0 bases; nucleotides not matched to a gene: 6. The CDR3 runs to 15 residues. Sequenced sample: PBMCs. The chain uses TRBV5-5 and TRBJ1-2; 7 bases line up with TRBD1. This clonotype originated in a man aged 30-40 years in good health and CMV-seropositive. CDR3 DNA sequence: TGTGCCAGCAGCCCCCAGACAGGGTCTAACTATGGCTACACCTTC. It translates to CASSPQTGSNYGYTF. Full variable domain (rest looked up from reference TRBV5-5 and TRBJ1-2): DAGVTQSPTHLIKTRGQQVTLRCSPISGHKSVSWYQQVLGQGPQFIFQYYEKEERGRGNFPDRFSARQFPNYSSELNVNALLLGDSALYLCASSPQTGSNYGYTFGSGTRLTVV.